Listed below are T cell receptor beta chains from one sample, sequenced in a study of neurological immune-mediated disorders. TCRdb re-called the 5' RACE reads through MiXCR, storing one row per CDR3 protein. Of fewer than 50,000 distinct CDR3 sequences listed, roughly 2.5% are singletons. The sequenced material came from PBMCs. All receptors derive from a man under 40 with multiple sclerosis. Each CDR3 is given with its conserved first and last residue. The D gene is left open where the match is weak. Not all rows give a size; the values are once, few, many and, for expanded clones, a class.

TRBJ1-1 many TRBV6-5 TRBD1 CASSRGQGWTEAFF TGTGCCAGCAGTCGGGGACAGGGGTGGACTGAAGCTTTCTTT
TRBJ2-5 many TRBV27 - CASSFRFRPLLETQYF TGTGCCAGCAGTTTTCGATTCAGGCCCCTTTTGGAGACCCAGTACTTC
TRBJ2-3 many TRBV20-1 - CSARDHGGITTDTQYF TGCAGTGCTAGAGATCATGGCGGGATAACCACAGATACGCAGTATTTT
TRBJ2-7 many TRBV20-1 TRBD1 CSAHRGGEQYF TGCAGTGCACACAGGGGTGGCGAGCAGTACTTC
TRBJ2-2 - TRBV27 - CASSWDTHTRELFF TGTGCCAGCAGTTGGGACACCCACACCAGGGAGCTGTTTTTT
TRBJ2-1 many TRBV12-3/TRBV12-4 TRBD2 CASKIAGDSYNEQFF TGTGCCAGCAAAATAGCGGGAGATAGCTACAATGAGCAGTTCTTC
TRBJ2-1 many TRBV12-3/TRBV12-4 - CASSLATSYNEQFF TGTGCCAGCAGTTTAGCGACCTCATACAATGAGCAGTTCTTC
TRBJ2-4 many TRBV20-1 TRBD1 CSARVANERGRQNIQYF TGCAGTGCTAGAGTAGCTAACGAGAGGGGGCGGCAAAACATTCAGTACTTC
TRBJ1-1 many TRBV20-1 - CSAGDISNTEAFF TGCAGTGCCGGGGACATTTCGAACACTGAAGCTTTCTTT
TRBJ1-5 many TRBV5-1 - CASSLAGVNQPQHF TGCGCCAGCAGCTTGGCCGGGGTCAATCAGCCCCAGCATTTT
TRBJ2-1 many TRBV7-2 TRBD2 CASSLALAGGQAFF TGTGCCAGCAGCTTAGCACTAGCGGGAGGGCAAGCGTTCTTC
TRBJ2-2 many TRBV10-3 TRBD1 CAIKQGAGTGELFF TGTGCCATCAAACAGGGGGCCGGGACCGGGGAGCTGTTTTTT
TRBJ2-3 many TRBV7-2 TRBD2 CASSPLAGGGTDTQYF TGTGCCAGCAGCCCTCTAGCGGGGGGAGGCACAGATACGCAGTATTTT
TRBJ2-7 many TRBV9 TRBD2 CASSPRGLAASYEQYF TGTGCCAGCAGCCCTCGGGGACTAGCGGCTTCCTACGAGCAGTACTTC
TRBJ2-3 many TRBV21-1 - CASSKVETSGRSGPDTQYF TGTGCCAGCAGCAAAGTGGAGACTAGCGGGAGGTCGGGGCCAGATACGCAGTATTTT
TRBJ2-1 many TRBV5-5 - CASTSSASNEQFF TGTGCCAGCACCTCCTCAGCATCCAATGAGCAGTTCTTC
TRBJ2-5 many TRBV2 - CASRPGPGETQYF TGTGCCAGCAGACCTGGACCAGGGGAGACCCAGTACTTC
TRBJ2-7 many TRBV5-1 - CASSLEPAYEQYF TGCGCCAGCAGCTTGGAACCGGCCTACGAGCAGTACTTC
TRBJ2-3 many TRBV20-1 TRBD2 CSARASGGHTQYF TGCAGTGCTAGGGCTAGCGGGGGACATACGCAGTATTTT
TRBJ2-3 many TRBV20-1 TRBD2 CSAMGLAGASTDTQYF TGCAGTGCTATGGGACTAGCGGGGGCATCCACAGATACGCAGTATTTT
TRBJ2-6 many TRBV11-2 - CASSTPASGANVLTF TGTGCCAGCAGCACCCCGGCGAGCGGGGCCAACGTCCTGACTTTC
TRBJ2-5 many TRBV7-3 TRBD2 CASSPLPPSGGFVETQYF TGTGCCAGCAGCCCCCTGCCGCCTAGCGGGGGGTTCGTGGAGACCCAGTACTTC
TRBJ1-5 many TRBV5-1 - CASSLGNQGPQHF TGCGCCAGCAGCCTGGGAAACCAGGGGCCCCAGCATTTT
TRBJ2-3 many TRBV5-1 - CASSSSGGTFPDTQYF TGCGCCAGCAGCTCTTCAGGAGGGACCTTTCCAGATACGCAGTATTTT
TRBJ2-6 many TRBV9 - CASSSAWGPNSGANVLTF TGTGCCAGCAGCTCGGCGTGGGGACCGAACTCTGGGGCCAACGTCCTGACTTTC
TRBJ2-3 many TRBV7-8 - CASSTNRVRADTQYF TGTGCCAGCAGCACTAACAGGGTTAGGGCAGATACGCAGTATTTT
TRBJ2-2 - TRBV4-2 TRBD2 CASSHPLAGDPTGELFF TGTGCCAGCAGCCACCCCTTAGCGGGAGACCCAACCGGGGAGCTGTTTTTT
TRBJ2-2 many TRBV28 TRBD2 CASGLAGAPGELFF TGTGCCAGCGGACTAGCGGGAGCCCCCGGGGAGCTGTTTTTT
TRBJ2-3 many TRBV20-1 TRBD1 CSARAGGFGDTQYF TGCAGTGCTAGAGCAGGGGGATTTGGAGATACGCAGTATTTT
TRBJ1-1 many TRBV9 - CASSVTPTGTEAFF TGTGCCAGCAGCGTAACCCCGACAGGTACTGAAGCTTTCTTT
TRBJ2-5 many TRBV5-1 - CASSLGGLPTQETQYF TGCGCCAGCAGCTTGGGTGGGCTCCCTACTCAAGAGACCCAGTACTTC
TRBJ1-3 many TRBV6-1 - CASRPRRGMDTIYF TGTGCCAGCAGGCCACGACGGGGAATGGACACCATATATTTT
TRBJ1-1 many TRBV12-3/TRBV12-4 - CASSFGQLNTEAFF TGTGCCAGCAGTTTCGGGCAGTTGAACACTGAAGCTTTCTTT
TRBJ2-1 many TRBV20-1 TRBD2 CSAGVSGPSGGNEQFF TGCAGTGCTGGAGTATCGGGCCCTAGCGGGGGCAATGAGCAGTTCTTC
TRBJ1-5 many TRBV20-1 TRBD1 CSARGRDRDIQPQHF TGCAGTGCTAGAGGGCGGGACAGGGATATTCAGCCCCAGCATTTT
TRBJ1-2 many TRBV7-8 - CASSPRTDYGYTF TGTGCCAGCAGCCCCCGGACCGACTATGGCTACACCTTC
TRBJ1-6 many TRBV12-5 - CASGWTVERGSYNSPLHF TGTGCTAGTGGTTGGACAGTAGAACGAGGGTCCTATAATTCACCCCTACACTTT
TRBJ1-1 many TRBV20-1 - CSARTGVNTEAFF TGCAGTGCTAGAACCGGGGTGAACACTGAAGCTTTCTTT
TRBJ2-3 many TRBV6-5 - CASSYNGARSDTQYF TGTGCCAGCAGTTACAACGGGGCACGATCAGATACGCAGTATTTT
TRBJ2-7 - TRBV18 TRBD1 CASTKDRTSYEQYF TGTGCCAGCACTAAGGACAGGACGAGTTACGAGCAGTACTTC
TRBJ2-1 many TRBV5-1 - CASSLDGTRLYNEQFF TGCGCCAGCAGCTTGGACGGGACAAGGTTGTACAATGAGCAGTTCTTC
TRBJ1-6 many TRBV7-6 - CASSSRGGNSPLHF TGTGCCAGCAGTTCTAGGGGGGGAAATTCACCCCTCCACTTT
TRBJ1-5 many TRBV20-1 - CSAGQPQHF TGCAGTGCCGGACAGCCCCAGCATTTT
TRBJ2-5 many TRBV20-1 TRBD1 CSAKQGETQYF TGCAGTGCTAAACAGGGGGAGACCCAGTACTTC
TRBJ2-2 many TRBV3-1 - CASSPGWTTNTGELFF TGTGCCAGCAGCCCGGGGTGGACAACGAACACCGGGGAGCTGTTTTTT
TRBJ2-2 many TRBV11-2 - CASSLVKGGTGELFF TGTGCCAGCAGCTTAGTTAAGGGAGGCACCGGGGAGCTGTTTTTT
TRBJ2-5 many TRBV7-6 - CASSRVDGSQETQYF TGTGCCAGCAGCAGGGTGGACGGCAGTCAAGAGACCCAGTACTTC
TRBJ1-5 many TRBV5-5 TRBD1 CASSFWTGVGGNQPQHF TGTGCCAGCAGCTTTTGGACAGGGGTCGGCGGCAATCAGCCCCAGCATTTT
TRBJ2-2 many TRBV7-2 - CASSSSNGELFF TGTGCCAGCAGCTCTAGTAACGGGGAGCTGTTTTTT
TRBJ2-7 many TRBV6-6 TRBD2 CASRREASYEQYF TGTGCCAGCAGGCGGGAGGCGTCCTACGAGCAGTACTTC
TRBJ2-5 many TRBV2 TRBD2 CASETVGTTETQYF TGTGCCAGCGAGACTGTAGGGACTACGGAGACCCAGTACTTC